A selection of T cell receptor beta chains follows, all from one sample in a study of T cell repertoires in cytomegalovirus infection. TCRdb re-called the reads through MiXCR, storing one row per CDR3 protein. The repertoire has 90,000 to 120,000 distinct CDR3 sequences, roughly a quarter of them found once; the top ten carry about 39%. The sample taken for sequencing was CD8+ T cells from PBMCs. The origin of the receptors is a human donor in good health (CMV status not recorded). Some clones in this sample may be carry-over from other donors' samples. CDR3s include the opening cysteine and the closing phenylalanine or tryptophan. The D gene is left open where the match is weak. Size is stated for part of the rows, as once, few or many counts, or as a class when the clone is expanded.

J: TRBJ2-2
size: few
V: TRBV12-3/TRBV12-4
D: TRBD1
DNA: TGTGCCACCGGGACAGGGAGCACCGGGGAGCTGTTTTTT
CDR3: CATGTGSTGELFF

J: TRBJ2-5
size: many
V: TRBV7-2
D: TRBD2
DNA: TGTGCCAGCAGCTTAAGGGGACTAGGGCTAGAGACCCAGTACTTC
CDR3: CASSLRGLGLETQYF

J: TRBJ2-2
size: .
V: TRBV12-3/TRBV12-4
D: .
DNA: TGTGCCAGCAGTTTTGGCACCGGATCTAGCACCGGGGAGCTGTTTTTT
CDR3: CASSFGTGSSTGELFF

J: TRBJ2-1
size: many
V: TRBV28
D: TRBD2
DNA: TGTGCCAGCAGGACTAGCGGGGGGGCGTACAATGAGCAGTTCTTC
CDR3: CASRTSGGAYNEQFF

J: TRBJ2-4
size: many
V: TRBV4-1
D: .
DNA: TGCGCCAGCAGCCCCCGGGACCGGGGGATGGACATTCAGTACTTC
CDR3: CASSPRDRGMDIQYF

J: TRBJ2-7
size: many
V: TRBV5-6
D: .
DNA: TGTGCCAGCCACGGTCTACAGAAGGCATTTACCTACGAGCAGTACTTC
CDR3: CASHGLQKAFTYEQYF

J: TRBJ2-2
size: .
V: TRBV7-6
D: .
DNA: TGTGCCAGCAGCTTAGGGCCAGCGGGGAACACCGGGGAGCTGTTTTTT
CDR3: CASSLGPAGNTGELFF

J: TRBJ1-1
size: .
V: TRBV5-1
D: TRBD1
DNA: TGCGCCAGCAGACCCGGGACAGGGAACACTGAAGCTTTCTTT
CDR3: CASRPGTGNTEAFF

J: TRBJ2-7
size: .
V: TRBV4-1
D: .
DNA: TGTGCCAGCAGCCAAGTCCCCGGGGACAACGAGCAGTACTTC
CDR3: CASSQVPGDNEQYF

J: TRBJ2-7
size: few
V: TRBV4-1
D: .
DNA: TGCGCCAGCAGCCAAGAAACAGACGAGCAGTACTTC
CDR3: CASSQETDEQYF

J: TRBJ2-3
size: few
V: TRBV27
D: TRBD2
DNA: TGTGCCAGCAGCCAAGAACCGGGACTAGCGGGGCGGAAAGATACGCAGTATTTT
CDR3: CASSQEPGLAGRKDTQYF

J: TRBJ2-7
size: many
V: TRBV7-2
D: .
DNA: TGTGCCAGCAGCTTAGGGTTGAGCTCCTACGAGCAGTACTTC
CDR3: CASSLGLSSYEQYF

J: TRBJ1-1
size: few
V: TRBV19
D: .
DNA: TGTGCCAGTAGTATAGGAGGGGCTCGCACTGAAGCTTTCTTT
CDR3: CASSIGGARTEAFF

J: TRBJ1-6
size: many
V: TRBV12-3/TRBV12-4
D: TRBD1
DNA: TGTGCCAGCAGTCCGCTCAAACCGGGACAGGGATATTCACCCCTCCACTTT
CDR3: CASSPLKPGQGYSPLHF

J: TRBJ1-5
size: few
V: TRBV19
D: .
DNA: TGTGCCAGTAGGGAAGATTATAGCAATCAGCCCCAGCATTTT
CDR3: CASREDYSNQPQHF

J: TRBJ2-1
size: few
V: TRBV28
D: TRBD1
DNA: TGTGCCAGCAGTGACCCGAGGACAGGTGATAGCTCCTACAATGAGCAGTTCTTC
CDR3: CASSDPRTGDSSYNEQFF

J: TRBJ2-3
size: few
V: TRBV20-1
D: .
DNA: TGCAGTGCTAGAGATCCCGACAGACGCACAGATACGCAGTATTTT
CDR3: CSARDPDRRTDTQYF

J: TRBJ2-5
size: many
V: TRBV7-9
D: TRBD2
DNA: TGTGCCAGCAGCCCGACTAGCGGGGGACAAGAGACCCAGTACTTC
CDR3: CASSPTSGGQETQYF

J: TRBJ2-7
size: .
V: TRBV6-6
D: .
DNA: TGTGCCAGTACCTTTTACTCGCAAGAGCAGTACTTC
CDR3: CASTFYSQEQYF

J: TRBJ2-1
size: large
V: TRBV10-3
D: .
DNA: TGTGCCATCAGTGAGTCCCAAGCGGGCTCCTACAATGAGCAGTTCTTC
CDR3: CAISESQAGSYNEQFF

J: TRBJ2-3
size: few
V: TRBV6-5
D: TRBD1
DNA: TGTGCCAGCAGTTCTCCGCCGACAGGGGCTAGCACAGATACGCAGTATTTT
CDR3: CASSSPPTGASTDTQYF

J: TRBJ2-1
size: few
V: TRBV4-3
D: TRBD2
DNA: TGCGCCAGCAGCCAAGACCCGGGACTAGGAGACAATGAGCAGTTCTTC
CDR3: CASSQDPGLGDNEQFF

J: TRBJ2-7
size: few
V: TRBV5-4
D: .
DNA: TGTGCCAGCAGTTGGGCCCCGGCCTACGAGCAGTACTTC
CDR3: CASSWAPAYEQYF

J: TRBJ2-7
size: many
V: TRBV4-3
D: .
DNA: TGCGCCAGCAGCCAAGATTTAACCGGCACAGGCTACGAGCAGTACTTC
CDR3: CASSQDLTGTGYEQYF

J: TRBJ2-3
size: few
V: TRBV7-8
D: .
DNA: TGTGCCAGCAGCTATCCGCCTACCCCCGCAGATACGCAGTATTTT
CDR3: CASSYPPTPADTQYF

J: TRBJ2-2
size: few
V: TRBV7-4
D: TRBD1
DNA: TGTGCCAGCAGCTCCAACAGGGGAACCGGGGAGCTGTTTTTT
CDR3: CASSSNRGTGELFF

J: TRBJ2-6
size: few
V: TRBV7-6
D: .
DNA: TGTGCCAGCAGCTTAGCGGTGTCGAGAGGGGCCAACGTCCTGACTTTC
CDR3: CASSLAVSRGANVLTF

J: TRBJ2-1
size: .
V: TRBV2
D: .
DNA: TGTGCCAGCAGTGAAGCTCCGACAGGCACCGACGGCAATGAGCAGTTCTTC
CDR3: CASSEAPTGTDGNEQFF

J: TRBJ2-2
size: few
V: TRBV28
D: TRBD2
DNA: TGTGCCAGCAGTTTTAGGATAGCGGGGAACACCGGGGAGCTGTTTTTT
CDR3: CASSFRIAGNTGELFF

J: TRBJ2-7
size: few
V: TRBV28
D: TRBD1
DNA: TGTGCCAGCAGTTTGAGGGGGCCGGACGAGCAGTACTTC
CDR3: CASSLRGPDEQYF

J: TRBJ2-6
size: .
V: TRBV7-9
D: .
DNA: TGTGCCAGCAGCTCTCTCGGACAGTCCTCTGGGGCCAACGTCCTGACTTTC
CDR3: CASSSLGQSSGANVLTF

J: TRBJ2-7
size: many
V: TRBV12-3/TRBV12-4
D: .
DNA: TGTGCCAGCAGTTTGGGCATGGCCTCCTACGAGCAGTACTTC
CDR3: CASSLGMASYEQYF

J: TRBJ2-2
size: few
V: TRBV20-1
D: TRBD1
DNA: TGCAGTGCCTCCCGGCAGGGGGTCACCGGGGAGCTGTTTTTT
CDR3: CSASRQGVTGELFF

J: TRBJ2-1
size: few
V: TRBV6-1
D: TRBD1
DNA: TGTGCCAGCAGTCGCCGGGACAGGGTGGGTGAGCAGTTCTTC
CDR3: CASSRRDRVGEQFF

J: TRBJ1-4
size: medium-sized
V: TRBV7-2
D: .
DNA: TGTGCCAGCAGCTCATTAGAAGCGGGTTTCCGGAATGAAAAACTGTTTTTT
CDR3: CASSSLEAGFRNEKLFF

J: TRBJ2-1
size: .
V: TRBV7-9
D: TRBD2
DNA: TGTGCCAGCAGCCACTGGACTAGCGGCAATGAGCAGTTCTTC
CDR3: CASSHWTSGNEQFF

J: TRBJ2-3
size: .
V: TRBV25-1
D: TRBD1
DNA: TGTGCCAGCAGTGATATGTACAGGGGAAAGGGAGATACGCAGTATTTT
CDR3: CASSDMYRGKGDTQYF

J: TRBJ1-1
size: .
V: TRBV19
D: .
DNA: TGTGCCAGTAGTATATTCGACCAGGACACTGAAGCTTTCTTT
CDR3: CASSIFDQDTEAFF

J: TRBJ1-1
size: few
V: TRBV30
D: TRBD1
DNA: TGTGCCTGGAGTGTAGGGGGCCAATTGGAAGCTTTCTTT
CDR3: CAWSVGGQLEAFF

J: TRBJ2-1
size: few
V: TRBV4-3
D: .
DNA: TGCGCCAGCAGCCAAGATCGGGCACGCGGGGCTTACAATGAGCAGTTCTTC
CDR3: CASSQDRARGAYNEQFF

J: TRBJ1-2
size: few
V: TRBV19
D: .
DNA: TGTGCCAGTAGCCTCCAGGGAGTTTCTAACTATGGCTACACCTTC
CDR3: CASSLQGVSNYGYTF

J: TRBJ1-5
size: .
V: TRBV7-6
D: TRBD1
DNA: TGTGCCAGCAGCGACGACAGGGAAATTGGTCAGCCCCAGCATTTT
CDR3: CASSDDREIGQPQHF

J: TRBJ2-2
size: once
V: TRBV27
D: .
DNA: TGTGCCAGCAGTTTGACCAGGGCTGGCGGGGAGCTGTTTTTT
CDR3: CASSLTRAGGELFF

J: TRBJ1-5
size: many
V: TRBV10-1
D: .
DNA: TGCGCCAGCAGTATGAGGAATACCCGAATGTGTCAGCCCCAGCATTTT
CDR3: CASSMRNTRMCQPQHF

J: TRBJ1-5
size: .
V: TRBV5-6
D: .
DNA: TGTGCCAGCAGCTTACTTGGCAGGGACAATCAGCCCCAGCATTTT
CDR3: CASSLLGRDNQPQHF

J: TRBJ1-2
size: many
V: TRBV29-1
D: .
DNA: TGCAGCGTTGAAGCGGCCTCGAACTATGGCTACACCTTC
CDR3: CSVEAASNYGYTF

J: TRBJ2-5
size: many
V: TRBV7-9
D: .
DNA: TGTGCCAGCAGCAACATTGAAAGGGGGGAGACCCAGTACTTC
CDR3: CASSNIERGETQYF

J: TRBJ2-3
size: .
V: TRBV27
D: TRBD2
DNA: TGTGCCAGCACGGCGTATCGGACTAGCGGGAGGGACGGCACAGATACGCAGTATTTT
CDR3: CASTAYRTSGRDGTDTQYF

J: TRBJ1-1
size: .
V: TRBV25-1
D: .
DNA: TGTGCCAGCAGTGAATCGAGGGAAGCTTTCTTT
CDR3: CASSESREAFF

J: TRBJ2-1
size: .
V: TRBV20-1
D: TRBD2
DNA: TGCAGTGCTAGAGATATTGGCTCTAGCGGGGGGGTGAGCTCCTACAATGAGCAGTTCTTC
CDR3: CSARDIGSSGGVSSYNEQFF

J: TRBJ1-1
size: few
V: TRBV27
D: .
DNA: TGTGCCACCAGGGGCGGATGGAACACTGAAGCTTTCTTT
CDR3: CATRGGWNTEAFF

J: TRBJ1-6
size: many
V: TRBV4-3
D: .
DNA: TGCGCCAGCAGCCAAGACGGCGAGGGTGGGGGATCACCCCTCCACTTT
CDR3: CASSQDGEGGGSPLHF

J: TRBJ2-1
size: few
V: TRBV10-3
D: .
DNA: TGTGCCATCACCGTGGACCAGCCCGGGGATGAGCAGTTCTTC
CDR3: CAITVDQPGDEQFF

J: TRBJ2-5
size: once
V: TRBV20-1
D: .
DNA: TGCAGTGAGGCGACTGGAGAGACCCAGTACTTC
CDR3: CSEATGETQYF